A single sample is the source of the 10 T cell receptor beta chains below, sequenced in a study of T cell repertoires in cytomegalovirus infection. One entry per CDR3 protein results from TCRdb running MiXCR on the reads. The sample yields some 900,000 distinct CDR3 sequences, about 33% seen once. These receptors' targets are unknown. The input for sequencing was cultured CD8+ T cells from PBMCs, taken from culture after CMV antigen stimulation. Receptors were obtained from a human donor in good health (CMV status not recorded). Some clones in this sample may be carry-over from other donors' samples.

The table lists this clonotype with a few counts. This chain connects TRBV6-5 to TRBJ2-7, with D tentatively TRBD1 (6 bases). CDR1 MNHEY and CDR2 SVGAGI come from the germline V gene. V lost 2 bases to trimming and J lost 2 bases, with 7 bases between them. The CDR3 runs 13 residues. The DNA for the CDR3 is TGTGCCAGCAGTTACCACAGGGCCTACGAGCAGTACTTC. This codes for CASSYHRAYEQYF.

The chain recombines TRBV7-3 with TRBJ2-5, with D perhaps matching TRBD1 (6 bases). The germline CDR1 and CDR2 sequences are SGHTA and FQGTGA. Trimming cost V 8 bases and J 0 bases, with 7 bases left between them. The CDR3 sequence is 12 residues long. CDR3 sequence (DNA): TGTGCCAGCCAGGGGTACCAAGAGACCCAGTACTTC. As protein: CASQGYQETQYF.

This clonotype has a count of ten or more. The gene calls are TRBV12-3 or TRBV12-4 and TRBJ2-1, with 11 bases aligning to TRBD2. Unmatched junction bases numbered 5, after V lost 5 bases and J lost 5 bases. CDR3 length: 15 residues. The CDR3 nucleotides read TGTGCCAGCAGTGACCCTAGCGGGGGGAACAATGAGCAGTTCTTC. It yields the protein CASSDPSGGNNEQFF.

The J gene is TRBJ1-6, the V gene TRBV7-9; TRBD1 might be the D (6 bases). The V gene lost 8 bases and the J gene lost 4 bases, with 12 bases spanning the gap. The germline gives CDR1 SEHNR, CDR2 FQNEAQ (reference sequence). The CDR3 is 14 residues long. The CDR3 sequence is CASGSQGYNSPLHF. The CDR3 DNA reads as TGTGCCAGCGGCTCACAGGGATATAATTCACCCCTCCACTTT.

There are many counts of this clonotype. The chain combines TRBV12-3 or TRBV12-4 with TRBJ1-1; 9 bases are shared with TRBD1. The CDR3 has 15 residues. J was trimmed by 5 bases and V by 5 bases; bases with no gene match: 9. The CDR3 coding sequence is TGTGCCAGCAGTACCCGGACAGGGGAGCAGACTGAAGCTTTCTTT. It yields the protein CASSTRTGEQTEAFF.

In this sample, this clonotype turned up a few times. The V call is TRBV19, the J call TRBJ2-7, with D perhaps matching TRBD2 (5 bases). Germline assignment: CDR1 LNHDA and CDR2 SQIVND (reference sequence). V gave up 4 bases and J gave up 3 bases, with 13 bases separating them. The CDR3 spans 14 residues. The CDR3 reads CASSRSGEYYEQYV. For the CDR3, the DNA is TGTGCCAGTAGTAGGTCCGGGGAGTACTACGAGCAGTACGTC.

The genes are TRBV20-1 and TRBJ1-1; D remains unclear. The ends were cut back, 3 bases at V and 1 base at J, with 6 bases in the middle. CDR3 length equals 12 residues. The germline CDR1 and CDR2 sequences are DFQATT and SNEGSKA (reference sequence). CDR3 coding DNA: TGCAGTGCTAGTGGAGGGAACACTGAAGCTTTCTTT. It yields the protein CSASGGNTEAFF.

This clonotype was counted only a few times. The V and J genes are TRBV6-5 and TRBJ1-2, with 8 bases fitting TRBD1. The V segment lost 9 bases and the J segment 5 bases; nucleotides outside the gene matches: 2. Germline V gene data show CDR1 as MNHEY and CDR2 as SVGAGI. This CDR3 comprises 11 residues. CDR3 residues: CASQGAYGYTF. CDR3 nucleotide sequence: TGTGCCAGTCAGGGGGCATATGGCTACACCTTC.

V gene TRBV5-5 combines with J gene TRBJ1-5; 7 bases fit TRBD1. V gave up 3 bases and J gave up 1 base; unmatched junction bases: 10. Germline assignment: CDR1 SGHKS and CDR2 YYEKEE (reference sequence). CDR3 length: 17 residues. CDR3 residues: CASSWGDGTESNQPQHF. CDR3 sequence (DNA): TGTGCCAGCAGCTGGGGCGACGGGACAGAAAGCAATCAGCCCCAGCATTTT.

The genes are TRBV4-1 and TRBJ2-7; D may be TRBD2 (5 bases). The CDR3 spans 13 residues. V lost 3 bases and J lost 2, with 8 bases in between. Germline CDR1 MGHRA, CDR2 YSYEKL. The CDR3 region has the DNA TGCGCCAGCAGCCATGCCGGGGCCTACGAGCAGTACTTC. It specifies CASSHAGAYEQYF.